This is a list of T cell receptor beta chains from one sample in a study of blood T cell repertoires in COVID-19. Using immunoSEQ multiplex PCR, the repertoire was profiled, and TCRdb retains in-frame clones only, with some absent. The table includes about 140,000 clones, approximately 90% detected once. Sequenced: peripheral blood. The receptors derive from a human donor in a cohort sampled during active COVID-19. Each CDR3 is given with its conserved first and last residue. A D gene is named only where the DNA matches it firmly. Clone sizes are given selectively: once, few, many, or a class where the clone is expanded.

d_call	clone_size	v_call	j_call	cdr3_aa	cdr3_nt
TRBD2	-	TRBV7-2	TRBJ2-7	CASSLRNLAGSEQYF	TGTGCCAGCAGCCTGAGAAACTTAGCGGGAAGCGAGCAGTACTTC
TRBD2	-	TRBV6-6	TRBJ2-2	CASSFGTTNTGELFF	TGTGCCAGCAGTTTTGGGACTACGAACACCGGGGAGCTGTTTTTT
-	-	TRBV6-1	TRBJ2-1	CASSEALATDEQFF	TGTGCCAGCAGTGAAGCTTTGGCTACAGATGAGCAGTTCTTC
TRBD1	-	TRBV12-5	TRBJ2-2	CASGKGQGASGELFF	TGTGCTAGTGGCAAGGGACAGGGGGCTTCCGGGGAGCTGTTTTTT
TRBD2	-	TRBV11-2	TRBJ2-7	CASSPRGGRFAYEQYF	TGTGCCAGCAGCCCGCGGGGGGGTAGATTCGCCTACGAGCAGTACTTC
TRBD1	-	TRBV5-1	TRBJ2-3	CASSSDRDPTDTQYF	TGCGCCAGCAGCTCGGACAGGGATCCCACAGATACGCAGTATTTT
-	once	TRBV28	TRBJ2-7	CASSNSTNYEQYF	TGTGCCAGCAGTAATTCGACAAACTACGAGCAGTACTTC
TRBD2	-	TRBV2	TRBJ2-7	CASHRGPTSGSYEQYF	TGTGCCAGCCACCGAGGGCCGACTAGCGGTTCCTACGAGCAGTACTTC
-	-	TRBV6-5	TRBJ1-2	CASSYGAGYGYTF	TGTGCCAGCAGTTATGGGGCAGGGTATGGCTACACCTTC
-	-	TRBV6-5	TRBJ2-7	CASRADPRGEQYF	TGTGCCAGCAGGGCGGACCCCCGGGGGGAGCAGTACTTC
-	-	TRBV14	TRBJ2-7	CASSQLSGYEQYF	TGTGCCAGCAGCCAACTCAGCGGTTACGAGCAGTACTTC
-	-	TRBV24-1	TRBJ2-5	CATSDGVRETQYF	TGTGCCACCAGTGACGGTGTCAGGGAGACCCAGTACTTC
TRBD1	-	TRBV7-9	TRBJ2-5	CASRTPTGLLQETQYF	TGTGCCAGCAGGACCCCGACAGGGCTGCTACAAGAGACCCAGTACTTC
-	-	TRBV21-1	TRBJ2-7	CARQADSGRAGCEQYF	TGTGCCAGACAGGCAGATAGCGGGAGGGCCGGCTGCGAGCAGTACTTC
TRBD2	-	TRBV28	TRBJ2-7	CASRGAGGDYEQYF	TGTGCCAGCCGGGGTGCGGGGGGCGACTACGAGCAGTACTTC
-	once	TRBV9	TRBJ2-3	CASSVSWSDSTQYF	TGTGCCAGCAGCGTAAGCTGGAGCGACAGTACGCAGTATTTT
TRBD1	-	TRBV28	TRBJ2-7	CASSPPDRAKEYF	TGTGCCAGCAGTCCCCCGGACAGGGCGAAGGAGTACTTC
TRBD1	-	TRBV4-1	TRBJ2-5	CASSRGDRDQETQYF	TGCGCCAGCAGCCGTGGGGACAGGGACCAAGAGACCCAGTACTTC
-	-	TRBV2	TRBJ1-1	CASSFRGQEPAFF	TGTGCCAGCAGTTTCCGGGGTCAAGAACCAGCTTTCTTT
TRBD2	-	TRBV7-3	TRBJ2-1	CASSPSVSGGYNEQFF	TGTGCCAGCAGCCCTTCGGTTAGCGGGGGGTACAATGAGCAGTTCTTC
TRBD2	few	TRBV6-2/TRBV6-3	TRBJ2-7	CASSWGLAGYEQYF	TGTGCCAGCAGCTGGGGGCTAGCGGGATACGAGCAGTACTTC
-	-	TRBV12-3/TRBV12-4	TRBJ2-7	CASSEGGEEQYF	TGTGCCAGCAGCGAAGGGGGAGAAGAGCAGTACTTC
TRBD1	-	TRBV3-1/TRBV3-2	TRBJ2-5	CASSQEWTGTETQYF	TGTGCCAGCAGCCAAGAGTGGACAGGGACAGAGACCCAGTACTTC
-	-	TRBV18	TRBJ2-7	CASSPGTWGEGYEQYF	TGTGCCAGCTCACCAGGTACTTGGGGGGAAGGTTACGAGCAGTACTTC
-	-	TRBV2	TRBJ1-2	CASSVIGDVYGYTF	TGTGCCAGCAGTGTGATAGGAGACGTCTATGGCTACACCTTC
-	-	TRBV6-5	TRBJ2-2	CASMSEVGGIGELFF	TGTGCCAGCATGTCAGAAGTCGGCGGGATCGGGGAGCTGTTTTTT
-	-	TRBV10-3	TRBJ1-5	CAISDEGVQPQHF	TGTGCCATCAGTGATGAGGGGGTTCAGCCCCAGCATTTT
-	once	TRBV2	TRBJ1-6	CASSMGQGARSPLHF	TGTGCCAGCAGTATGGGCCAGGGTGCGAGGTCACCCCTCCACTTT
-	-	TRBV6-6	TRBJ2-7	CASSYSPDMNKYEQYF	TGTGCCAGCAGTTACTCGCCGGACATGAATAAGTACGAGCAGTACTTC
-	-	TRBV6-5	TRBJ2-3	CASKDYYTDTQYF	TGTGCCAGCAAGGACTATTACACAGATACGCAGTATTTT
-	-	TRBV12-3/TRBV12-4	TRBJ1-5	CASSLYPQPQHF	TGTGCCAGCAGTTTATATCCTCAGCCCCAGCATTTT
-	-	TRBV5-1	TRBJ1-4	CASSPTTNEKLFF	TGCGCCAGCAGCCCTACAACTAATGAAAAACTGTTTTTT
TRBD2	once	TRBV24-1	TRBJ2-4	CATRDAPAGGRDIQYF	TGTGCCACCAGAGACGCCCCTGCGGGGGGGCGGGACATTCAGTACTTC
TRBD1	few	TRBV28	TRBJ1-6	CASGRDRTSPLHF	TGTGCCAGTGGGCGGGACAGGACTTCACCCCTCCACTTT
TRBD1	-	TRBV27	TRBJ1-2	CASRVLGQNYGYTF	TGTGCCAGCAGGGTCCTGGGACAGAACTATGGCTACACCTTC
-	-	TRBV11-3	TRBJ1-1	CASSPNGGGNTEAFF	TGTGCCAGCAGCCCAAACGGGGGAGGAAACACTGAAGCTTTCTTT
TRBD1	once	TRBV10-1	TRBJ2-7	CASLMDRADEQYF	TGCGCCAGCCTAATGGACAGGGCAGACGAGCAGTACTTC
TRBD2	-	TRBV5-4	TRBJ2-5	CASSLDSRALAGGEETQYF	TGTGCCAGCAGCTTGGATAGCAGAGCACTAGCGGGAGGCGAAGAGACCCAGTACTTC
-	-	TRBV28	TRBJ2-6	CASSSRVEGKGSGANVLTF	TGTGCCAGCAGTTCTCGGGTCGAGGGAAAGGGTTCTGGGGCCAACGTCCTGACTTTC
-	few	TRBV7-2	TRBJ2-2	CASRGTATGELFF	TGTGCCAGCCGGGGGACCGCCACCGGGGAGCTGTTTTTT
TRBD2	-	TRBV6-5	TRBJ2-1	CASMLAGGPGNEQFF	TGTGCCAGCATGTTAGCGGGAGGGCCCGGCAATGAGCAGTTCTTC
-	-	TRBV11-3	TRBJ1-3	CASSTRLHSGNTIYF	TGTGCCAGCAGCACGCGACTACACTCTGGAAACACCATATATTTT
-	-	TRBV5-4	TRBJ2-1	CASSLVMNEQFF	TGTGCCAGCAGCTTGGTAATGAATGAGCAGTTCTTC
-	-	TRBV6-5	TRBJ1-5	CASRTPGGSNQPQHF	TGTGCCAGCAGAACCCCGGGGGGCAGCAATCAGCCCCAGCATTTT
-	-	TRBV5-1	TRBJ2-6	CASSPTGPSSGANVLTF	TGCGCCAGCAGCCCGACAGGACCAAGCTCTGGGGCCAACGTCCTGACTTTC
-	-	TRBV5-4	TRBJ2-7	CASSLGGRSLEQYF	TGTGCCAGCAGCTTGGGGGGGCGGAGTCTAGAGCAGTACTTC
-	-	TRBV29-1	TRBJ1-1	CSSQGPAGTEAFF	TGCAGCTCTCAGGGCCCGGCGGGGACTGAAGCTTTCTTT
-	-	TRBV9	TRBJ2-2	CASSGPKGGTGELFF	TGTGCCAGCAGCGGACCAAAAGGGGGCACCGGGGAGCTGTTTTTT
-	-	TRBV27	TRBJ2-5	CASSFQGFQETQYF	TGTGCCAGCAGTTTTCAGGGCTTCCAAGAGACCCAGTACTTC
-	few	TRBV18	TRBJ1-1	CASSPGGKKDTEAFF	TGTGCCAGCTCACCAGGCGGGAAAAAAGACACTGAAGCTTTCTTT
-	-	TRBV30	TRBJ1-5	CAWSVLSPGNQPQHF	TGTGCCTGGAGTGTACTAAGCCCGGGGAATCAGCCCCAGCATTTT
TRBD1	once	TRBV3-1/TRBV3-2	TRBJ2-6	CASSTWTGGYAGANVLTF	TGTGCCAGCAGCACTTGGACAGGGGGCTACGCTGGGGCCAACGTCCTGACTTTC
TRBD1	-	TRBV5-4	TRBJ2-7	CASSRATGNEQYF	TGTGCCAGCAGCCGTGCGACAGGGAACGAGCAGTACTTC
-	-	TRBV7-8	TRBJ2-2	CASSSSPHGAGDTGELFF	TGTGCCAGCAGCTCCTCCCCTCATGGGGCAGGGGACACCGGGGAGCTGTTTTTT
TRBD2	-	TRBV28	TRBJ2-7	CASVFGVGGEQYF	TGTGCCAGCGTCTTTGGGGTGGGAGGGGAGCAGTACTTC
TRBD1	-	TRBV6-5	TRBJ2-7	CASSYDRGRTYEQYF	TGTGCCAGCAGTTACGACAGGGGGCGCACCTACGAGCAGTACTTC
TRBD2	-	TRBV7-9	TRBJ2-7	CASSFSGSYEQYF	TGTGCCAGCAGCTTTAGCGGGAGCTACGAGCAGTACTTC
-	-	TRBV5-4	TRBJ1-2	CASSLPDYGYTF	TGTGCCAGCAGCTTGCCAGACTATGGCTACACCTTC
-	-	TRBV7-9	TRBJ2-3	CASSPPGFADTQYF	TGTGCCAGCAGCCCCCCGGGGTTCGCAGATACGCAGTATTTT
TRBD2	-	TRBV10-3	TRBJ2-1	CAISGGGAGSSYNEQFF	TGTGCCATCAGTGGGGGGGGAGCGGGGAGCTCCTACAATGAGCAGTTCTTC